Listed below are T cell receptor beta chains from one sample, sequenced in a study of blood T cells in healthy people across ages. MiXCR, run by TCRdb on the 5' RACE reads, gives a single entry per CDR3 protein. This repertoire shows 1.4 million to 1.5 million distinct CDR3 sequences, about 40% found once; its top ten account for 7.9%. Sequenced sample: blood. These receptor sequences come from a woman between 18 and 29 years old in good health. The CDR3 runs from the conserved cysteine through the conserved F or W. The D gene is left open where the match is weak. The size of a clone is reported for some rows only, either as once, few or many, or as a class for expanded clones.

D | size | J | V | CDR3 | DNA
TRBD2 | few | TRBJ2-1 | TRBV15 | CATSSTSGAYNEQFF | TGTGCCACCAGCAGCACTAGCGGGGCCTACAATGAGCAGTTCTTC
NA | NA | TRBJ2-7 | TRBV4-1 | CASSQGQYPDPRNEQYF | TGCGCCAGCAGCCAAGGACAGTATCCAGATCCCCGGAATGAGCAGTACTTC
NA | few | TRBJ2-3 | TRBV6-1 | CASSEVWMDRDTDTQYF | TGTGCCAGCAGTGAAGTTTGGATGGACAGAGACACAGATACGCAGTATTTT
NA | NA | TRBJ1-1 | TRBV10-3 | CAIREPIGLAFF | TGTGCCATCAGGGAGCCCATCGGTTTGGCTTTCTTT
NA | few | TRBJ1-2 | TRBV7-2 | CASSPTVPNYGYTF | TGTGCCAGCAGCCCCACAGTGCCTAACTATGGCTACACCTTC
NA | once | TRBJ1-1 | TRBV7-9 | CASSAVRTTRAFF | TGTGCCAGCAGTGCCGTCCGGACCACTCGAGCTTTCTTT
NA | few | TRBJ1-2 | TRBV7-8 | CASSLGYLGQGIGYTF | TGTGCCAGCAGCTTAGGTTACTTGGGGCAGGGGATTGGCTACACCTTC
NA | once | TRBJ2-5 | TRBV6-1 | CVSSRDGDKETQYF | TGTGTCAGCAGCCGGGACGGAGATAAAGAGACCCAGTACTTC
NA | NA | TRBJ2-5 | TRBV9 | CASSVGTEYQETQYF | TGTGCCAGCAGCGTAGGAACAGAGTACCAAGAGACCCAGTACTTC
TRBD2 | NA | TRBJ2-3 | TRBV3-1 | CASSHSGSSPDTQYF | TGTGCCAGCAGCCATAGCGGGAGTAGCCCAGATACGCAGTATTTT
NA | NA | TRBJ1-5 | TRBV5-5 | CASSGGPEDGNQPQHF | TGTGCCAGCAGCGGAGGACCGGAGGATGGCAATCAGCCCCAGCATTTT
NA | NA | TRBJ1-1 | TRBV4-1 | CASSQGPRSAEAFF | TGCGCCAGCAGCCAGGGACCCCGAAGCGCTGAAGCTTTCTTT
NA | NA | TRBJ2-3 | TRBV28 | CAGNTGSTDTQYF | TGTGCCGGAAATACGGGGAGCACAGATACGCAGTATTTT
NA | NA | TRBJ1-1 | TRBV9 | CASSVGGGRQNAFF | TGTGCCAGCAGCGTAGGAGGGGGGCGTCAAAACGCTTTCTTT
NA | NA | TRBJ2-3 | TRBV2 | CASMPGLGTDTQYF | TGTGCCAGCATGCCGGGACTGGGCACAGATACGCAGTATTTT
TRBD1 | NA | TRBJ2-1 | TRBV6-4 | CASSVKTGGDDEQFF | TGTGCCAGCAGTGTGAAGACAGGGGGGGATGATGAGCAGTTCTTC
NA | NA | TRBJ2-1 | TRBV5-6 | CASSGGRRREQFF | TGTGCCAGCAGCGGGGGACGAAGGCGGGAGCAGTTCTTC
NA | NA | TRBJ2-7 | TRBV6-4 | CASIPGLSYEQYF | TGTGCCAGCATCCCAGGACTCTCCTACGAGCAGTACTTC
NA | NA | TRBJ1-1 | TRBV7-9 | CASSLAGRDEAFF | TGTGCCAGCAGCTTAGCGGGGAGGGATGAAGCTTTCTTT
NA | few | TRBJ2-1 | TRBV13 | CASSLRHIGSNEQFF | TGTGCCAGCAGCCTCAGACACATAGGGTCCAATGAGCAGTTCTTC